Sequencing of this TCR beta chain was carried out in a study of T cells after yellow fever vaccination (dated by TCRdb to about 2019). As for the study more broadly: The SMART-Seq v4 Ultra Low Input RNA kit was used to prepare libraries from fractions with low cell numbers. To track T-cell clones before and after primary and booster YFV17D yellow fever vaccination, bulk TCR alpha and beta repertoires were sequenced longitudinally. Two healthy male donors, one aged 18 to 30 and one aged 30 to 40 years, were included in the cohort. Bulk PBMC replicates and cell subsets were isolated from blood drawn at multiple timepoints before and after both primary and secondary immunization.

TCRdb lists the instrument as Illumina NovaSeq 6000. TCR cDNA was synthesized by 5'RACE template switching, which introduced a universal primer site and unique molecular identifiers. cDNA synthesis was primed from both the TCR alpha and TCR beta constant segments. Library amplification involved two PCR steps, and the second step added sample barcodes and sequencing adapters. Sequencing of libraries was performed on Illumina HiSeq 2500 (2x100 bp) or NovaSeq (2x150 bp). The original methods were these. MIGEC was used to demultiplex reads and collapse the reads into UMI consensus sequences, and MiXCR was used for V(D)J alignment. Using edgeR on replicate PBMC samples, clonotypes were called vaccine-responding if FDR was below 0.01 and the log2 fold change was above 5 up to day 15. Bulk clonotypes were assigned CD4 or CD8 identity according to which sequenced CD4 or CD8 repertoire held them at higher abundance. TCRdb itself trimmed the public reads at Q25 with fastp, ran MiXCR and retained productive beta chains. Entries that share a CDR3 protein sequence are merged under the most common genes and DNA. TCRdb's processing, not the authors' own work, is the source of the V and J calls. This sample holds 300,000 to 350,000 distinct CDR3 sequences; around 4.4% were observed only once. Together, the top ten hold 19% of the sample.

Results the study describes overall, beyond this receptor: A small fraction of clonotypes showed up in both the CD4 and CD8 compartments, probably as a result of convergent recombination. The secondary T-cell response was found to be weaker but faster than the primary response, with a peak reached on day 5 rather than on day 15. Computational filtering was needed because FACS-sorted repertoires could contain abundant contaminating clonotypes from the bulk population. The study included only two donors, which limits how far the findings can be generalized. Most clones expanded after primary vaccination (approximately 95% of CD4 and 88% of CD8) were re-detected after the booster, suggesting that broad memory maintenance occurred.

This clonotype has only a few counts. Its target antigen remains unknown. No quality values exist for individual bases; no much larger clone is one base distant. The germline V gene gives CDR1 as LGHNA and CDR2 as YNFKEQ. The CDR3 sequence holds 15 residues, the cysteine and phenylalanine included. CDR3 DNA only is kept here, 45 bases in frame from base 1. The germline ends are 9 bases apart after V is trimmed by 0 bases and J by 6 bases. Per the publication, the treatment or condition label means: live attenuated yellow fever vaccine strain. At each blood-draw timepoint, two biological replicates of bulk PBMCs were collected. A standard Ficoll-Paque protocol was used to isolate PBMCs from peripheral blood. TriZol was used to extract RNA from bulk PBMCs, from CD4 and CD8 fractions, and from dextramer-positive and dextramer-negative fractions.

The sequence came from a man younger than 35 who received the YFV17D yellow fever vaccine. Here the sequenced sample was PBMCs, taken 15 days after the yellow fever booster vaccination. The chain is encoded by TRBV4-2 joined to TRBJ1-6, with the D gene call left open. In nucleotides, the sequence is TGTGCCAGCAGCCAAGATCGAGGCAGTAATTCACCCCTCCACTTT. Translated, this gives CASSQDRGSNSPLHF.